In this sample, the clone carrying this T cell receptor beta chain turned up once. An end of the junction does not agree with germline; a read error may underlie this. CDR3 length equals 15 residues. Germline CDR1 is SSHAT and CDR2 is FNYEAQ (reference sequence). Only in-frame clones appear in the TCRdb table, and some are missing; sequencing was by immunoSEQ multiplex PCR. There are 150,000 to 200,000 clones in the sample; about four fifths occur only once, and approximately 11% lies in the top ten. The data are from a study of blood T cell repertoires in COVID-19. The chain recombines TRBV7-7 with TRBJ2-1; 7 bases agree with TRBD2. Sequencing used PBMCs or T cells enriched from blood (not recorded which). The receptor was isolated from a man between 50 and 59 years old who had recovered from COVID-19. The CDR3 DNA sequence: TGTGCTAGCAGCTTAGCCGGGGGAGGGCCCTATGAGCAGTTCTTC. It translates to CASSLAGGGPYEQFF.